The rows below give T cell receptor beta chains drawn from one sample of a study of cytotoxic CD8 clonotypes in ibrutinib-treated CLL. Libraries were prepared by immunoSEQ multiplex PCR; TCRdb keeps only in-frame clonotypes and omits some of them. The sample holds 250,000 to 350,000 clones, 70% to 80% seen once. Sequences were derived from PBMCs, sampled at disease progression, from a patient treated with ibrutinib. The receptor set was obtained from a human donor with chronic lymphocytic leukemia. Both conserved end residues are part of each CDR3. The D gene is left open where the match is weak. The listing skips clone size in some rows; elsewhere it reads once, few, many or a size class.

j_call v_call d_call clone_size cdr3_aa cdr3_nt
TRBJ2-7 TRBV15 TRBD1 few CATSRGTGAYEQYF TGTGCCACCAGCAGGGGGACAGGGGCCTACGAGCAGTACTTC
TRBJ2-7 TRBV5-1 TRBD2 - CASSFGGGVHEQYF TGCGCCAGCAGCTTCGGTGGGGGGGTCCACGAGCAGTACTTC
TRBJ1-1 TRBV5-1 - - CASSLRTPGGTEAFF TGCGCCAGCAGCTTGAGGACCCCCGGGGGCACTGAAGCTTTCTTT
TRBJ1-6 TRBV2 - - CASSDHARGSSYNSPLHF TGTGCCAGCAGTGATCATGCTCGAGGGAGCTCCTATAATTCACCCCTCCACTTT
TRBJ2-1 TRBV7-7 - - CASSLVAGMTEQFF TGTGCCAGCAGCTTAGTGGCTGGTATGACAGAGCAGTTCTTC
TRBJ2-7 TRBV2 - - CASCGGTRGYEQYF TGTGCCAGCTGCGGCGGGACGAGAGGCTACGAGCAGTACTTC
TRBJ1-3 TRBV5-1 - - CASSLEAGVMFGGNTIYF TGCGCCAGCAGCTTGGAGGCAGGGGTGATGTTTGGTGGAAACACCATATATTTT
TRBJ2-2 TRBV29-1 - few CSGRRGNTGELFF TGCAGCGGCCGGAGGGGTAACACCGGGGAGCTGTTTTTT
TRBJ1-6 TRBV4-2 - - CASSQGPSYNSPLHF TGTGCCAGCAGCCAAGGGCCGTCCTATAATTCACCCCTCCACTTT
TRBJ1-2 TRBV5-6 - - CASRAVGAHPYGYTF TGTGCCAGCAGAGCAGTGGGGGCGCACCCCTATGGCTACACCTTC
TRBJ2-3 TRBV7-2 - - CASSPGRWKGADTQYF TGTGCCAGCAGCCCGGGACGTTGGAAGGGGGCAGATACGCAGTATTTT
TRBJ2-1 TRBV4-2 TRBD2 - CASSQVRLAGGPEQFF TGTGCCAGCAGCCAAGTGAGACTAGCGGGGGGGCCCGAGCAGTTCTTC
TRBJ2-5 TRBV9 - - CASSPTGLVQETQYF TGTGCCAGCAGCCCCACAGGGTTGGTCCAAGAGACCCAGTACTTC
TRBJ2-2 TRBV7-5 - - CARSLFATEIPENTGELFF TGTGCCAGAAGCTTATTCGCTACGGAGATCCCTGAGAACACCGGGGAGCTGTTTTTT
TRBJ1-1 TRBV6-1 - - CASSEAALVVGEAFF TGTGCCAGCAGTGAAGCGGCCTTGGTGGTTGGTGAAGCTTTCTTT